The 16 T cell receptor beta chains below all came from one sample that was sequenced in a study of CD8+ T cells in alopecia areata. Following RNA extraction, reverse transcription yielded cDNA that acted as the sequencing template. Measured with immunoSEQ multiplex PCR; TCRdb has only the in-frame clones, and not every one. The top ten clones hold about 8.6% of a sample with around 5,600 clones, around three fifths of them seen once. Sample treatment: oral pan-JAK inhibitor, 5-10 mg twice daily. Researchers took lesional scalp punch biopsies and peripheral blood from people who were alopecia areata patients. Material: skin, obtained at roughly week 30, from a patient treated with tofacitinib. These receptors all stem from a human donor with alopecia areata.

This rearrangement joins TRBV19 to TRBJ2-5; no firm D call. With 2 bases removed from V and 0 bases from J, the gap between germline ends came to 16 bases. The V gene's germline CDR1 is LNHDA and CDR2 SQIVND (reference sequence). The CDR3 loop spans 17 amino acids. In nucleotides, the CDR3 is TGTGCCAGTAGTATATCGGGTCTATCTTCGTACCAAGAGACCCAGTACTTC. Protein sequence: CASSISGLSSYQETQYF. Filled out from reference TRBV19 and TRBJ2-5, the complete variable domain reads DGGITQSPKYLFRKEGQNVTLSCEQNLNHDAMYWYRQDPGQGLRLIYYSQIVNDFQKGDIAEGYSVSREKKESFPLTVTSAQKNPTAFYLCASSISGLSSYQETQYFGPGTRLLVL.

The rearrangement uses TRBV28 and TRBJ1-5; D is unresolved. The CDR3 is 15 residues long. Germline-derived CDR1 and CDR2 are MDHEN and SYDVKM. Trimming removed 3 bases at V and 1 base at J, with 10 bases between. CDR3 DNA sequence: TGTGCCAGCAGTTTCGGCGTAATAAGCAATCAGCCCCAGCATTTT. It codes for CASSFGVISNQPQHF.

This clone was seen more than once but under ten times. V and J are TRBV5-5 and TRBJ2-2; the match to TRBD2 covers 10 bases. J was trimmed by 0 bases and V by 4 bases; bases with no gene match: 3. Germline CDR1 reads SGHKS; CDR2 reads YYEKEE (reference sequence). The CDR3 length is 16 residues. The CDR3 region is CASSGGTSANTGELFF. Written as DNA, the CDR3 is TGTGCCAGCAGCGGAGGGACTAGCGCGAACACCGGGGAGCTGTTTTTT.

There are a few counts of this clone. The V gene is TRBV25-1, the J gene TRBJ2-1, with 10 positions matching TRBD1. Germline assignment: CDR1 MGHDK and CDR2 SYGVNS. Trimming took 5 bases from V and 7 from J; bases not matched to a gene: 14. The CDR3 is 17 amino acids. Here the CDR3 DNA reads TGTGCCAGCAGTCCAATCGGACAGGGGGTATGGAAAAATGAGCAGTTCTTC. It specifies CASSPIGQGVWKNEQFF.

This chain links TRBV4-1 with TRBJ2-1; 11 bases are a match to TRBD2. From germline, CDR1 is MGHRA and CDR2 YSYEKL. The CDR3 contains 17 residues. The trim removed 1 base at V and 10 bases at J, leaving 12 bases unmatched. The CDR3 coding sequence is TGCGCCAGCAGCCAAGTTAATATGGGACTAGCGGAATCGGAGCAGTTCTTC. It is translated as CASSQVNMGLAESEQFF.

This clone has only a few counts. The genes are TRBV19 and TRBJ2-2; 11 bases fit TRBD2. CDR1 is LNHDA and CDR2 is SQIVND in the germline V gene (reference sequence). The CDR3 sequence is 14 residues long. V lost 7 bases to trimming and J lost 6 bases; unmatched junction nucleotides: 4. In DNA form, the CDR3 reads TGTGCCAGTAAGACTAGCGGGACAGCCGGGGAGCTGTTTTTT. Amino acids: CASKTSGTAGELFF.

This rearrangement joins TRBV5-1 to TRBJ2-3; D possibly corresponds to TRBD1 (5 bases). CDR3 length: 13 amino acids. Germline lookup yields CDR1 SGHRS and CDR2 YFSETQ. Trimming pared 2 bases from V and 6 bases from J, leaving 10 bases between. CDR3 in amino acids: CASSFMGPDTQYF. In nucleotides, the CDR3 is TGCGCCAGCAGCTTCATGGGGCCCGATACGCAGTATTTT. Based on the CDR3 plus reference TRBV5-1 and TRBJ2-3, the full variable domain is KAGVTQTPRYLIKTRGQQVTLSCSPISGHRSVSWYQQTPGQGLQFLFEYFSETQRNKGNFPGRFSGRQFSNSRSEMNVSTLELGDSALYLCASSFMGPDTQYFGPGTRLTVL.

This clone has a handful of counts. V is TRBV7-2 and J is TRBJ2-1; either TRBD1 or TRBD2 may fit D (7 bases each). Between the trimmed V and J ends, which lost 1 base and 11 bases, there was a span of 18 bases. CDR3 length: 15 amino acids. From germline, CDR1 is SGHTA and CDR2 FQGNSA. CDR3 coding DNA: TGTGCCAGCAGCTTAGTCCAGGGGGAGGGGGGGCAGCAGTTCTTC. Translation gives CASSLVQGEGGQQFF. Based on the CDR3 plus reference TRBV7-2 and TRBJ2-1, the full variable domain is GAGVSQSPSNKVTEKGKDVELRCDPISGHTALYWYRQSLGQGLEFLIYFQGNSAPDKSGLPSDRFSAERTGGSVSTLTIQRTQQEDSAVYLCASSLVQGEGGQQFFGPGTRLTVL.

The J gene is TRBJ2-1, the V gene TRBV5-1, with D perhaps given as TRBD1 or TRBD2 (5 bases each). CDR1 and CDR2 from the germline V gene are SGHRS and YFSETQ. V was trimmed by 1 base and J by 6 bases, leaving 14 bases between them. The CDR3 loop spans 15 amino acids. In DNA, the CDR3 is TGCGCCAGCAGCTTGTTGGGGGAGAACGTCAATGAGCAGTTCTTC. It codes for CASSLLGENVNEQFF.

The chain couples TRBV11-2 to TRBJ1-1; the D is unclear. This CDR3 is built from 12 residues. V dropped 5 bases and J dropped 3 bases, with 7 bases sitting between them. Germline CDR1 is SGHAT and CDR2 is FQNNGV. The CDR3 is CASSRFHTEAFF. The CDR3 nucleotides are TGTGCCAGCAGCCGTTTCCACACTGAAGCTTTCTTT.

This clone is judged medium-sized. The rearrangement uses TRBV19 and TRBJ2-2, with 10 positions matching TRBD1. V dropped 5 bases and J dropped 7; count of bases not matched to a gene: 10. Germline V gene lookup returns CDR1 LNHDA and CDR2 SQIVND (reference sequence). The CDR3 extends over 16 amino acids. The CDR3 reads CASSAPTGGQYGELFF. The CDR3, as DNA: TGTGCCAGTAGTGCCCCGACAGGGGGCCAGTACGGGGAGCTGTTTTTT.

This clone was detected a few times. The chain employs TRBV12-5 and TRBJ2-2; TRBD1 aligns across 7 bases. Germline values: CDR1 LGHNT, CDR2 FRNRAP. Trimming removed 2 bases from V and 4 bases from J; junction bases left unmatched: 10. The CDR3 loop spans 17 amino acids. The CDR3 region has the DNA TGTGCTAGTGGTTTGCCCTCGGGACAGCGATCCACCGGGGAGCTGTTTTTT. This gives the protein CASGLPSGQRSTGELFF.

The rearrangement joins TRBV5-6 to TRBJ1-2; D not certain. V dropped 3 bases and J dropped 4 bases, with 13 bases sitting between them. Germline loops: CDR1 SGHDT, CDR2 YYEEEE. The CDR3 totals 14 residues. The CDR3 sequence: CASSWAVTGYGYTF. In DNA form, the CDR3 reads TGTGCCAGCAGCTGGGCGGTAACCGGCTATGGCTACACCTTC.

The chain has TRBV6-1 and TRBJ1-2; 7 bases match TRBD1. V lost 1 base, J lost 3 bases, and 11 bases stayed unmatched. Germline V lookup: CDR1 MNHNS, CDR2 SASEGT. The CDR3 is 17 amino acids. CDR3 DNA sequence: TGTGCCAGCAGTGAAGGGAGGGTACAGGGGACCCACTATGGCTACACCTTC. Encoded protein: CASSEGRVQGTHYGYTF.

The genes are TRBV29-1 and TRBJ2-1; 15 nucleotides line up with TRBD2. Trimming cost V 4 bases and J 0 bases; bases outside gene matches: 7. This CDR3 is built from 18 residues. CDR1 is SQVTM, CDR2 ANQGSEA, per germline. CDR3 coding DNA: TGCAGCGTTGTCGGACTAGCGGGGGGGCCGAGCTCCTACAATGAGCAGTTCTTC. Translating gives CSVVGLAGGPSSYNEQFF.

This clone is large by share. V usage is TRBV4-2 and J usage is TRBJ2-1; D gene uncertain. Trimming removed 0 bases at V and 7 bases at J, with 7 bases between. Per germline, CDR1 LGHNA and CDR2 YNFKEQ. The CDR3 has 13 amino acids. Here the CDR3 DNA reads TGTGCCAGCAGCCAAGACATGGGGAATGAGCAGTTCTTC. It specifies CASSQDMGNEQFF.